This TCR beta chain was sequenced during a study of T cell repertoires in cytomegalovirus infection. Study at large: CMV infection together with matching HLA type was indicated by public TCR beta signatures.

About this clonotype itself: Antigen: not known.

The CDR3 spans 14 residues. The V gene end was trimmed by 3 bases and the J gene end by 3 bases; junction bases not matched to a gene: 6. Germline loops: CDR1 DFQATT, CDR2 SNEGSKA (reference sequence). Study outcomes and limitations: Dominating the ex vivo response were TCR beta clonotypes that were CMV-specific and HLA-C-restricted.

TCRdb processed the reads anew with MiXCR; each CDR3 protein has one entry. The sample has about 260,000 distinct CDR3 sequences, roughly 10% seen once. The genes are TRBV20-1 and TRBJ2-7, with 9 positions matching TRBD1. The source is a human donor in good health (CMV status not recorded). Some clones in this sample may be carry-over from other donors' samples. Input material: PBMCs. The CDR3 spells CSARSSTGGYEQYF. The CDR3 region has the DNA TGCAGTGCTAGGTCCTCGACAGGGGGCTACGAGCAGTACTTC.